This T cell receptor beta chain comes out of a study of CD8+ T cells in alopecia areata. This clone occurred a few times. The CDR3 loop spans 14 amino acids. V lost 2 bases and J lost 1, with 8 bases in between. Germline V gene data show CDR1 as GTSNPN and CDR2 as SVGIG (reference sequence). Treatment noted: oral pan-JAK inhibitor, 5-10 mg twice daily. As the sequencing template, cDNA was produced by extracting RNA and reverse transcribing it. Data came from immunoSEQ multiplex PCR; TCRdb stores just in-frame clones and leaves some out. There are roughly 230,000 clones in the sample; around two fifths occur only once, and 2% to 3% lies in the top ten.

This clonotype was sampled from a human donor with alopecia areata. The chain has TRBV30 and TRBJ2-2, with a tentative D call TRBD1 (6 bases). The sequencing here drew on CD4+ T cells sorted from blood, taken at approximately week 37, from a patient treated with tofacitinib. In DNA form, the CDR3 reads TGTGCCTGGAGTCAGGGGAAGAACACCGGGGAGCTGTTTTTT. It yields the protein CAWSQGKNTGELFF. The full variable domain, its missing parts supplied by reference TRBV30 and TRBJ2-2, is SQTIHQWPATLVQPVGSPLSLECTVEGTSNPNLYWYRQAAGRGLQLLFYSVGIGQISSEVPQNLSASRPQDRQFILSSKKLLLSDSGFYLCAWSQGKNTGELFFGEGSRLTVL.